One and the same sample provided the 7 T cell receptor beta chains below, sequenced in a study of CD8+ T cells in alopecia areata. As to treatment: oral pan-JAK inhibitor, 5-10 mg twice daily. Following extraction, RNA underwent reverse transcription to cDNA, which served as the sequencing template. Assay used: immunoSEQ multiplex PCR; TCRdb lists only in-frame clones, some missing. The repertoire holds 150,000 to 200,000 clones, with around three fifths as singletons. This sample comprised CD4+ T cells sorted from blood, obtained at week 24, from a patient treated with tofacitinib. The receptor source for this set is a human donor with alopecia areata.

This rearrangement joins TRBV5-1 to TRBJ1-1; D not certain. CDR1 SGHRS and CDR2 YFSETQ come from the germline V gene. The CDR3 covers 15 residues. Trimming took off 0 bases at V and 1 base at J, with 10 bases between the two ends. The chain's CDR3 is CASSLAMAPNTEAFF. The DNA of the CDR3 is TGCGCCAGCAGCTTGGCCATGGCCCCGAACACTGAAGCTTTCTTT.

The rearrangement links TRBV28 to TRBJ2-7; D unclear. The germline gives CDR1 MDHEN, CDR2 SYDVKM. This CDR3 comprises 11 residues. V lost 4 bases and J lost 4, with 5 bases in between. The CDR3, as DNA: TGTGCCAGCAGTTCTGAGTACGAGCAGTACTTC. It is translated as CASSSEYEQYF.

This sequence joins TRBV30 and TRBJ1-1; D remains ambiguous. Trimming stripped 2 bases from V and 0 bases from J, with 7 bases between. Germline values: CDR1 GTSNPN, CDR2 SVGIG (reference sequence). The CDR3 is made up of 13 amino acids. CDR3: CAWSPGVNTEAFF. For the CDR3, the DNA is TGTGCCTGGAGTCCCGGGGTGAACACTGAAGCTTTCTTT.

This clone was counted between two and nine times. V gene TRBV4-3 combines with J gene TRBJ2-3, with a possible D match to TRBD1 (6 bases). The CDR3 contains 14 residues. V lost 5 bases, J lost 6 bases, and 15 bases lay in between. Germline-derived CDR1 and CDR2 are LGHNA and YSLEER. CDR3 DNA: TGCGCCAGCAGCTCCCGGGACAAGCGGGATACGCAGTATTTT. Translated: CASSSRDKRDTQYF.

Ten or more counts support this clone. The chain employs TRBV5-1 and TRBJ2-4; 7 positions agree with TRBD1. CDR3 length equals 14 residues. Trimming took 2 bases from V and 8 from J; bases not matched to a gene: 7. The germline V gene encodes CDR1 SGHRS and CDR2 YFSETQ. The CDR3: CASSFEGAGDIQYF. The CDR3 bases are TGCGCCAGCAGCTTCGAGGGGGCTGGGGACATTCAGTACTTC.

The V and J genes are TRBV29-1 and TRBJ2-7; D not certain. Trimming left V 5 bases short and J 4 bases short, with 15 bases between. This CDR3 contains 13 residues. Germline V gene lookup returns CDR1 SQVTM and CDR2 ANQGSEA. The CDR3 sequence is CSVKGVLGYEQYF. As DNA, the CDR3 is TGCAGCGTTAAGGGTGTTTTAGGTTACGAGCAGTACTTC.

The chain joins TRBV30 to TRBJ2-3; no reliable D call. The CDR3 length is 12 residues. V lost 2 bases to trimming and J lost 4 bases, with 7 bases between them. Germline V gene lookup returns CDR1 GTSNPN and CDR2 SVGIG (reference sequence). Here the CDR3 DNA reads TGTGCCTGGAGTCCTGGGTCAGATACGCAGTATTTT. Translating it yields CAWSPGSDTQYF.